The rows below give T cell receptor beta chains drawn from one sample of a study of T cell responses to AZD1222 COVID-19 vaccine. The repertoire was sequenced with immunoSEQ multiplex PCR; TCRdb's copy has only in-frame clones and lacks some. The sample carries roughly 130,000 clones, roughly 89% recorded once. The sample here was peripheral blood, taken on day 0 of AZD1222 vaccination. These receptors originate from an adult in good health. Each CDR3 is given with its conserved first and last residue. The D gene is left open where the match is weak. Rows give clone size only sometimes, using once, few, many, or a class for an expanded clone.

NA | TRBJ1-2 | TRBV2 | NA | CASSVATPNYGYTF | TGTGCCAGCAGTGTCGCGACACCTAACTATGGCTACACCTTC
NA | TRBJ1-2 | TRBV6-5 | NA | CASRDGGLDGYTF | TGTGCCAGCAGGGATGGAGGACTGGATGGCTACACCTTC
NA | TRBJ1-2 | TRBV5-1 | NA | CASSWTVDRWTSGGYTF | TGCGCCAGCAGCTGGACCGTGGACAGATGGACCTCCGGTGGCTACACCTTC
TRBD1 | TRBJ2-2 | TRBV9 | once | CASSVGEGQGVNTGELFF | TGTGCCAGCAGCGTAGGCGAGGGACAGGGAGTGAACACCGGGGAGCTGTTTTTT
NA | TRBJ1-2 | TRBV28 | NA | CASSLRENNYGYTF | TGTGCCAGCAGTTTAAGGGAAAATAACTATGGCTACACCTTC
NA | TRBJ1-5 | TRBV18 | NA | CASSGDGSNQPQHF | TGTGCCAGCTCAGGGGATGGGAGCAATCAGCCCCAGCATTTT
NA | TRBJ2-7 | TRBV7-9 | NA | CASSLEVTASYEQYF | TGTGCCAGCAGCTTAGAGGTTACAGCTTCCTACGAGCAGTACTTC
NA | TRBJ2-7 | TRBV5-6 | NA | CASSFVDRSSYEQYF | TGTGCCAGCAGCTTCGTTGACAGGTCATCCTACGAGCAGTACTTC
NA | TRBJ1-2 | TRBV19 | once | CASSITAGTSNYGYTF | TGTGCCAGTAGTATCACCGCAGGGACTTCCAACTATGGCTACACCTTC
NA | TRBJ1-6 | TRBV9 | NA | CASSLTSDASPLHF | TGTGCCAGCAGCCTAACCTCAGATGCGTCACCCCTCCACTTT
NA | TRBJ1-1 | TRBV7-9 | NA | CASRGGRSTEAFF | TGTGCCAGCAGAGGGGGGCGGAGCACTGAAGCTTTCTTT
NA | TRBJ1-1 | TRBV5-6 | NA | CASTSVGSTEAFF | TGTGCCAGCACCTCGGTGGGGAGTACTGAAGCTTTCTTT
NA | TRBJ2-1 | TRBV6-2/TRBV6-3 | medium-sized | CASSPADRSYNEQFF | TGTGCCAGCAGCCCCGCCGACCGCTCCTACAATGAGCAGTTCTTC
NA | TRBJ2-5 | TRBV18 | NA | CASSPPSLGGGVETQYF | TGTGCCAGCTCACCACCGAGTTTAGGAGGAGGGGTGGAGACCCAGTACTTC
TRBD1 | TRBJ2-3 | TRBV6-4 | NA | CASSDMTGPTDTQYF | TGTGCCAGCAGTGATATGACAGGGCCAACGGATACGCAGTATTTT
TRBD1 | TRBJ2-5 | TRBV27 | NA | CASSLDRGGETQYF | TGTGCCAGCAGTTTAGACAGGGGAGGAGAGACCCAGTACTTC
NA | TRBJ1-5 | TRBV5-1 | few | CASSLMSGDQPQHF | TGCGCCAGCAGCTTGATGTCAGGGGATCAGCCCCAGCATTTT
TRBD2 | TRBJ2-7 | TRBV7-9 | NA | CASSTRLAGVEEQYF | TGTGCCAGCAGCACTCGACTAGCGGGAGTAGAGGAGCAGTACTTC
NA | TRBJ1-1 | TRBV15 | NA | CATSRDDTDGMNTEAFF | TGTGCCACCAGCAGAGATGACACGGACGGCATGAACACTGAAGCTTTCTTT
NA | TRBJ1-1 | TRBV5-4 | NA | CASSLYTGRLAEAFF | TGTGCCAGCAGCTTGTACACGGGGCGCTTGGCTGAAGCTTTCTTT
NA | TRBJ2-3 | TRBV10-3 | NA | CAIRGRQHPSTDTQYF | TGTGCCATCAGGGGTCGACAGCACCCTTCCACAGATACGCAGTATTTT
NA | TRBJ2-1 | TRBV4-1 | NA | CASSQDKPEVCEQFF | TGCGCCAGCAGCCAAGATAAACCGGAGGTGTGTGAGCAGTTCTTC
NA | TRBJ2-2 | TRBV24-1 | NA | CATSEGPGELFF | TGTGCCACCAGTGAGGGTCCCGGGGAGCTGTTTTTT
NA | TRBJ2-7 | TRBV28 | few | CASSLGGISEQYF | TGTGCCAGCAGTTTGGGCGGGATAAGTGAGCAGTACTTC
TRBD2 | TRBJ2-7 | TRBV7-2 | NA | CASSFLPFSGSDLNEQYF | TGTGCCAGCAGCTTCCTTCCCTTTAGCGGGAGTGACCTGAACGAGCAGTACTTC
TRBD2 | TRBJ2-7 | TRBV11-2 | once | CASSLGTTSGSSYEQYF | TGTGCCAGCAGCTTAGGTACGACTAGCGGGAGTTCCTACGAGCAGTACTTC
NA | TRBJ2-7 | TRBV27 | NA | CASSLYKSGSPHEQYF | TGTGCCAGCAGTTTGTACAAGAGCGGATCCCCCCACGAGCAGTACTTC
TRBD2 | TRBJ2-7 | TRBV6-6 | NA | CASSYSKELALYEQYF | TGTGCCAGCAGTTACTCGAAGGAACTAGCGTTGTACGAGCAGTACTTC
NA | TRBJ1-4 | TRBV28 | NA | CASTSGGKGEKLFF | TGTGCCAGCACCTCGGGGGGGAAGGGTGAAAAACTGTTTTTT
NA | TRBJ1-2 | TRBV27 | NA | CASRSQIGYGYTF | TGTGCCAGCAGATCCCAAATTGGCTATGGCTACACCTTC
NA | TRBJ1-2 | TRBV9 | NA | CASSVAAQGNGYTF | TGTGCCAGCAGCGTAGCGGCCCAGGGGAATGGCTACACCTTC
TRBD1 | TRBJ2-1 | TRBV5-1 | NA | CASSFRQGADEQFF | TGCGCCAGCAGCTTCCGGCAGGGGGCTGATGAGCAGTTCTTC
NA | TRBJ2-3 | TRBV28 | few | CASSRGSSATSTDTQYF | TGTGCCAGCAGTAGGGGATCTAGCGCAACTAGCACAGATACGCAGTATTTT
TRBD1 | TRBJ1-1 | TRBV7-9 | NA | CASSEGQTNTEAFF | TGTGCCAGCAGCGAGGGACAGACGAACACTGAAGCTTTCTTT
NA | TRBJ2-2 | TRBV11-3 | NA | CASSLAKGPTGELFF | TGTGCCAGCAGCTTAGCTAAAGGCCCAACCGGGGAGCTGTTTTTT
TRBD2 | TRBJ2-1 | TRBV9 | NA | CASSVGLAGRDEQFF | TGTGCCAGCAGCGTAGGACTAGCGGGAAGGGATGAGCAGTTCTTC
TRBD1 | TRBJ2-5 | TRBV28 | NA | CASSPDRGRGQETQYF | TGTGCCAGCAGCCCCGACAGGGGACGGGGGCAAGAGACCCAGTACTTC
TRBD1 | TRBJ2-1 | TRBV11-1 | NA | CASSPAGTVNEQFF | TGTGCCAGCAGCCCCGCCGGGACAGTAAATGAGCAGTTCTTC
NA | TRBJ2-1 | TRBV19 | NA | CASSIGVGYFQFF | TGTGCCAGTAGTATAGGTGTTGGCTACTTCCAGTTCTTC
NA | TRBJ2-3 | TRBV7-2 | NA | CASSLMGGGVTDTQYF | TGTGCCAGCAGCTTAATGGGTGGAGGGGTCACAGATACGCAGTATTTT
NA | TRBJ2-2 | TRBV11-2 | NA | CASSKRAGELFF | TGTGCCAGCAGCAAGAGGGCCGGGGAGCTGTTTTTT
NA | TRBJ2-3 | TRBV12-5 | NA | CASGVVSITTDTQYF | TGTGCTAGTGGGGTTGTTTCGATCACCACAGATACGCAGTATTTT
NA | TRBJ2-1 | TRBV7-2 | NA | CASSKRKGSYNEQFF | TGTGCCAGCAGCAAAAGGAAAGGCTCCTACAATGAGCAGTTCTTC
TRBD2 | TRBJ2-1 | TRBV4-1 | NA | CASSQPLAGGPYNEQFF | TGCGCCAGCAGCCAACCACTAGCGGGAGGGCCCTACAATGAGCAGTTCTTC
TRBD1 | TRBJ1-2 | TRBV29-1 | NA | CSVDDRGAYGYTF | TGCAGCGTTGACGACAGGGGAGCCTATGGCTACACCTTC
NA | TRBJ1-2 | TRBV5-5 | NA | CASSTDLNYGYTF | TGTGCCAGCAGCACGGACTTGAACTATGGCTACACCTTC
NA | TRBJ1-4 | TRBV7-2 | NA | CASSAGTPRKLFF | TGTGCCAGCAGCGCCGGGACACCACGAAAACTGTTTTTT
NA | TRBJ1-1 | TRBV20-1 | NA | CSASLPGTSTEAFF | TGCAGTGCTAGTTTGCCAGGGACCTCCACTGAAGCTTTCTTT
NA | TRBJ1-2 | TRBV28 | NA | CASRNRVDYGYTF | TGTGCCAGCAGAAACAGGGTGGACTATGGCTACACCTTC
TRBD2 | TRBJ2-3 | TRBV5-1 | NA | CASSYGRSGRPTDTQYF | TGCGCCAGCAGCTACGGGAGAAGCGGGAGGCCCACAGATACGCAGTATTTT
NA | TRBJ2-5 | TRBV21-1 | NA | CASSKRRQGQGGETQYF | TGTGCCAGCAGCAAACGCCGACAGGGGCAGGGTGGAGAGACCCAGTACTTC